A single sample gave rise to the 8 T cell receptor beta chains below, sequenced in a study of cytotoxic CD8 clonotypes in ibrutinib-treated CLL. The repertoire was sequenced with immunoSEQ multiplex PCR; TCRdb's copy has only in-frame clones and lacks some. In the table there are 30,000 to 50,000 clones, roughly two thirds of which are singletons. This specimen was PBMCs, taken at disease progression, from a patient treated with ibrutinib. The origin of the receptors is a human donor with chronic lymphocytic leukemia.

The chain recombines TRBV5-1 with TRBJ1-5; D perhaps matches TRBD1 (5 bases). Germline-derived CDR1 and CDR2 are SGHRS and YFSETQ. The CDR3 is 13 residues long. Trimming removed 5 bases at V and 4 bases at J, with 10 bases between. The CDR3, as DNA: TGCGCCAGCAGGGTGGGGGTGAATCAGCCCCAGCATTTT. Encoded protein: CASRVGVNQPQHF.

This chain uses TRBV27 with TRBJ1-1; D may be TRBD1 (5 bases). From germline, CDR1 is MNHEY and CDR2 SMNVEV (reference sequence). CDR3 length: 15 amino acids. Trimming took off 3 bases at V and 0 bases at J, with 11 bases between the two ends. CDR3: CASSLTRGVNTEAFF. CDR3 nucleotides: TGTGCCAGCAGTTTGACCCGGGGGGTGAACACTGAAGCTTTCTTT.

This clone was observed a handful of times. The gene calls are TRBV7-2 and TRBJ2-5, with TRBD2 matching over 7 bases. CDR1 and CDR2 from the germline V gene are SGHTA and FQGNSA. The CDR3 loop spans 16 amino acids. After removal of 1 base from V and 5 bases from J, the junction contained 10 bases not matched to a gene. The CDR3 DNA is TGTGCCAGCAGCTTAGTTGGCGGGAGTGGAAGGGAGACCCAGTACTTC. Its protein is CASSLVGGSGRETQYF.

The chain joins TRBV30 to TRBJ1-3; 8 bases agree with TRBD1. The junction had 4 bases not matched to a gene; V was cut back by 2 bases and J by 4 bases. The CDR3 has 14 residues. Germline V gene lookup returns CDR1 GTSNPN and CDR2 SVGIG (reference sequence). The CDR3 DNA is TGTGCCTGGAGTACATGGACAGGGGGAAACACCATATATTTT. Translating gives CAWSTWTGGNTIYF.

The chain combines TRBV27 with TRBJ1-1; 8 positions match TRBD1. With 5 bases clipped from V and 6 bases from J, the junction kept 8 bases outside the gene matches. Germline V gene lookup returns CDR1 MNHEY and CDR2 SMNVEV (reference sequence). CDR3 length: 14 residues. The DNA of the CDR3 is TGTGCCAGCAGTCCTTGGACAGGGACGGCTGAAGCTTTCTTT. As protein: CASSPWTGTAEAFF.

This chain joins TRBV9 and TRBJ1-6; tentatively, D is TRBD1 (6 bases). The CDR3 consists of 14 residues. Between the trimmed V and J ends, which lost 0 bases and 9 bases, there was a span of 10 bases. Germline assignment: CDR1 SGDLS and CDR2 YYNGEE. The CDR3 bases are TGTGCCAGCAGCGTAGAGGGGGGGGCTTCACCCCTCCACTTT. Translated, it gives CASSVEGGASPLHF.

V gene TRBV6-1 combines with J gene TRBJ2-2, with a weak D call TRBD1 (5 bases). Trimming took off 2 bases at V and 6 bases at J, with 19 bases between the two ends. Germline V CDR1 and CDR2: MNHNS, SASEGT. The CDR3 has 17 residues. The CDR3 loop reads CASSEYQGALYAGELFF. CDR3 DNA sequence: TGTGCCAGCAGTGAATACCAGGGCGCACTTTACGCCGGGGAGCTGTTTTTT.

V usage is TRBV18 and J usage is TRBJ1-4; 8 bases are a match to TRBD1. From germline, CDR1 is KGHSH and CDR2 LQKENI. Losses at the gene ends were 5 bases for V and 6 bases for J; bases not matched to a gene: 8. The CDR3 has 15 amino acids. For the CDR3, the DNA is TGTGCCAGCTCAGCAGCAGGGGGCATTGATGAAAAACTGTTTTTT. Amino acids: CASSAAGGIDEKLFF. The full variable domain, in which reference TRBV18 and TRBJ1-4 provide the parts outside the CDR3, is NAGVMQNPRHLVRRRGQEARLRCSPMKGHSHVYWYRQLPEEGLKFMVYLQKENIIDESGMPKERFSAEFPKEGPSILRIQQVVRGDSAAYFCASSAAGGIDEKLFFGSGTQLSVL.